These 9 T cell receptor beta chains were all obtained from the same sample, sequenced in a study of response to subunit inactivated influenza vaccine. MiXCR was run by TCRdb on the RT-PCR reads, yielding one entry per CDR3 protein. The sample has 250,000 to 350,000 distinct CDR3 sequences, about 20% seen once; the top ten hold over 9%. Sequencing used PBMCs from blood, obtained around 22 months after vaccination. The receptor set was obtained from a man between 50 and 69 years old who received an inactivated influenza vaccine.

The gene calls are TRBV18 and TRBJ2-7; unclear D gene. Germline lookup yields CDR1 KGHSH and CDR2 LQKENI. The CDR3 is made up of 20 amino acids. With 2 bases removed from V and 0 bases from J, the gap between germline ends came to 26 bases. CDR3 coding DNA: TGTGCCAGCTCACCAGGAAGTCCCCGTTATTCCTCGGCCTACTCCTACGAGCAGTACTTC. It codes for CASSPGSPRYSSAYSYEQYF.

This clonotype turned up a few times. The V gene is TRBV5-1, the J gene TRBJ2-1; 12 positions agree with TRBD2. The length of the CDR3 is 19 residues. The V and J ends lost 3 bases and 7 bases, in that order; junction bases with no gene match: 17. Germline V CDR1 and CDR2: SGHRS, YFSETQ. CDR3 region: CASSSGQEVLAGGLNEQFF. The CDR3 DNA follows: TGCGCCAGCAGCTCCGGACAGGAGGTACTAGCGGGAGGACTTAATGAGCAGTTCTTC.

This chain connects TRBV6-2 or TRBV6-3 to TRBJ1-1; tentatively, D is TRBD1 (5 bases). The CDR3 is made up of 16 amino acids. V was cut by 6 bases and J by 0 bases, with 17 bases left in between. Germline V lookup: CDR1 MNHEY, CDR2 SVGEGT. CDR3 in DNA: TGTGCCAGCAGAGCCGGGACCCAACTCGTGAACACTGAAGCTTTCTTT. As protein: CASRAGTQLVNTEAFF.

The chain is built from TRBV19 and TRBJ2-2; D gene unclear. The length of the CDR3 is 17 residues. Germline loops: CDR1 LNHDA, CDR2 SQIVND (reference sequence). Trimming stripped 4 bases from V and 1 base from J, with 16 bases between. CDR3 amino acids: CASSKSVSRVNTGELFF. The CDR3 bases are TGTGCCAGTAGTAAGTCCGTTTCAAGGGTGAACACCGGGGAGCTGTTTTTT.

The chain carries TRBV4-1 and TRBJ1-1; D is possibly TRBD1 (5 bases). The CDR3 contains 14 residues. The V end was cut by 8 bases, the J end by 6 bases, with 19 bases between. The germline CDR1 and CDR2 sequences are MGHRA and YSYEKL. DNA of the CDR3: TGCGCCAGCTCACCCGGTCCTTGGGGCCCTGAAGCTTTCTTT. It specifies CASSPGPWGPEAFF.

V is TRBV5-1 and J is TRBJ2-7; D is perhaps TRBD1 (6 bases). Between the trimmed V and J ends, which lost 4 bases and 0 bases, there was a span of 17 bases. The length of the CDR3 is 16 residues. Germline CDR1 reads SGHRS; CDR2 reads YFSETQ. The CDR3 is CASSQSGTRSSYEQYF. As DNA, the CDR3 is TGCGCCAGCAGCCAATCCGGGACAAGGAGCTCCTACGAGCAGTACTTC. The full variable domain, its missing parts supplied by reference TRBV5-1 and TRBJ2-7, is KAGVTQTPRYLIKTRGQQVTLSCSPISGHRSVSWYQQTPGQGLQFLFEYFSETQRNKGNFPGRFSGRQFSNSRSEMNVSTLELGDSALYLCASSQSGTRSSYEQYFGPGTRLTVT.

There are many counts of this clonotype. The chain links TRBV29-1 to TRBJ2-5, with D possibly TRBD1 on 6 matching bases. The CDR3 has 16 amino acids. V lost 0 bases and J 2 bases, leaving 16 bases between the germline ends. CDR1 SQVTM and CDR2 ANQGSEA come from the germline V gene. The CDR3 is CSVEDLVWDTQETQYF. The CDR3 nucleotides are TGCAGCGTTGAAGATCTTGTCTGGGACACGCAAGAGACCCAGTACTTC.

The chain combines TRBV30 with TRBJ1-1; possible D gene TRBD1, 6 bases. The ends were cut back, 4 bases at V and 4 bases at J, with 7 bases in the middle. The CDR3 is made up of 11 amino acids. Looked up from germline, CDR1 is GTSNPN and CDR2 is SVGIG (reference sequence). CDR3 sequence reads: CAWNRATEAFF. The CDR3 DNA reads TGTGCCTGGAACAGGGCCACTGAAGCTTTCTTT.

This clonotype was recorded a few times. This chain uses TRBV2 with TRBJ1-2, with 8 bases identical to TRBD1. The CDR3 spans 12 residues. Trimming removed 9 bases from V and 7 bases from J; junction bases left unmatched: 7. Germline-derived CDR1 and CDR2 are SNHLY and FYNNEI. CDR3 DNA sequence: TGTGCCAGAAGAAGTCAGGGGGCTGGCTACACCTTC. Translation gives CARRSQGAGYTF.